These 3 T cell receptor beta chains were all obtained from the same sample, sequenced in a study of T cells in localized non-small cell lung cancer (dated by TCRdb to the early 2020s). The method was the immunoSEQ multiplex PCR assay. What TCRdb holds here is the immuneACCESS table cut down to in-frame rearrangements. Part of the clones is not present; checked against another copy, under half of the missing clones reflect an unresolved V gene, and the others are unexplained. The sample profile shows under 100,000 clones; around 89% of them were found once. 20% to 25% of the sample is held by the ten biggest clonotypes. Here the sequenced sample was peripheral blood, taken before any cancer treatment. The origin of the receptors is a woman aged 40 to 75 with stage I squamous cell lung carcinoma.

This clone was seen once. This chain links TRBV15 with TRBJ1-1; no definite D call. This CDR3 region has 13 residues. The germline CDR1 and CDR2 sequences are LNHNV and YYDKDF (reference sequence). V lost 3 bases and J lost 6, with 11 bases in between. The chain's CDR3 is CATSSRGISEAFF. CDR3 bases: TGTGCCACCAGCAGTAGAGGGATCTCTGAAGCTTTCTTT.

V and J are TRBV20-1 and TRBJ2-7; D gene unclear. Trimming stripped 1 base from V and 4 bases from J, with 5 bases between. Looked up from germline, CDR1 is DFQATT and CDR2 is SNEGSKA (reference sequence). CDR3 size: 11 residues. CDR3 sequence reads: CSARVGYEQYF. The CDR3 bases are TGCAGTGCTAGAGTGGGGTACGAGCAGTACTTC.

This clone was counted only a few times. The V gene is TRBV4-2, the J gene TRBJ1-1, with D possibly TRBD1 on 6 matching bases. Looked up from germline, CDR1 is LGHNA and CDR2 is YNFKEQ. The CDR3 consists of 15 residues. With 0 bases removed from V and 9 bases from J, the gap between germline ends came to 17 bases. The CDR3 DNA follows: TGTGCCAGCAGCCAAGAAATGGTGGCGGACAGACAAGCTTTCTTT. Translated: CASSQEMVADRQAFF.